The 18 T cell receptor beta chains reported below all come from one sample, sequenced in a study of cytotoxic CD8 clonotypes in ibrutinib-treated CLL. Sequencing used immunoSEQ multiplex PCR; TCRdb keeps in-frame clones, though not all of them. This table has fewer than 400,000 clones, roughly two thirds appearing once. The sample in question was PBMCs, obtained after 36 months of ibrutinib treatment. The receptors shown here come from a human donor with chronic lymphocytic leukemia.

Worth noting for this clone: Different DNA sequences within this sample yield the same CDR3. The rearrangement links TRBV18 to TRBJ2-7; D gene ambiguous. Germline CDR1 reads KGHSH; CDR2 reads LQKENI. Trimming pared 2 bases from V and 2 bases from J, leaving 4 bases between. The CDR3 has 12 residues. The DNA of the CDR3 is TGTGCCAGCTCACCAGACCCCTACGAGCAGTACTTC. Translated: CASSPDPYEQYF.

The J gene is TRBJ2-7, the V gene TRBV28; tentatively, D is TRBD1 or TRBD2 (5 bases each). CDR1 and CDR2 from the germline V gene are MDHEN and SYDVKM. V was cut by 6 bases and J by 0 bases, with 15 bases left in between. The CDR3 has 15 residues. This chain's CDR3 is CASRGRGASSYEQYF. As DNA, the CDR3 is TGTGCCAGCAGGGGCCGGGGCGCGAGCTCCTACGAGCAGTACTTC.

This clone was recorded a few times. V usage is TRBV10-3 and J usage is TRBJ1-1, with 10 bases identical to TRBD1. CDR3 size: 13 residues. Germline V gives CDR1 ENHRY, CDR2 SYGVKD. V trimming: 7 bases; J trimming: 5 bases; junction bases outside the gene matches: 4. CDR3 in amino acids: CAIMGTGETEAFF. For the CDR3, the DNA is TGTGCCATCATGGGGACAGGGGAGACTGAAGCTTTCTTT.

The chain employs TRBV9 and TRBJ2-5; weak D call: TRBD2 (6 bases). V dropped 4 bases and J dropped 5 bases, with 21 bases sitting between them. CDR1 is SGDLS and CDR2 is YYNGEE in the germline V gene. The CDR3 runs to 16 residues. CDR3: CASSPRGTVGVETQYF. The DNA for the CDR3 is TGTGCCAGCAGCCCCCGGGGGACCGTGGGGGTGGAGACCCAGTACTTC. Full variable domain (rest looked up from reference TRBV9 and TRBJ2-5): DSGVTQTPKHLITATGQRVTLRCSPRSGDLSVYWYQQSLDQGLQFLIQYYNGEERAKGNILERFSAQQFPDLHSELNLSSLELGDSALYFCASSPRGTVGVETQYFGPGTRLLVL.

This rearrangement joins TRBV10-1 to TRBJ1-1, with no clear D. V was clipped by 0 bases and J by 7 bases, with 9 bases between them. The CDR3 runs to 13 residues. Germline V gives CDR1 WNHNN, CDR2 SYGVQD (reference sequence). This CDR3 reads CASSESGKGEAFF. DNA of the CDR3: TGCGCCAGCAGTGAGTCGGGGAAGGGTGAAGCTTTCTTT.

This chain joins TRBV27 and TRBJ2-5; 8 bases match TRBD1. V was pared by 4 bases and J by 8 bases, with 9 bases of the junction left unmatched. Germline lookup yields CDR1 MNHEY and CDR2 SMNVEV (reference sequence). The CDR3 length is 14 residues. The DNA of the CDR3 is TGTGCCAGCAGTTCCGGGACAGGCAAGAGAACCCAGTACTTC. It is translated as CASSSGTGKRTQYF.

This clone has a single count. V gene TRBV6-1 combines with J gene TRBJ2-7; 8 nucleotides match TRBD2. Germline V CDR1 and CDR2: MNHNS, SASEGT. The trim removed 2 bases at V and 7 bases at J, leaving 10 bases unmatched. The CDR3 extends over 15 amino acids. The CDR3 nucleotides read TGTGCCAGCAGTGAAAGCGGGGGCGCCATTTGGGAGCAGTACTTC. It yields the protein CASSESGGAIWEQYF.

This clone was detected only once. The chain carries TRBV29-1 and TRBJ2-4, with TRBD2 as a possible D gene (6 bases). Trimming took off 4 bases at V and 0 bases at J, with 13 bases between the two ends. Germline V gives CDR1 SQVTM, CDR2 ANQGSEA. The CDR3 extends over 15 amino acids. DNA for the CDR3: TGCAGCGTTGTGGGGGGTTCCGCAGCCAAAAACATTCAGTACTTC. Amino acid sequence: CSVVGGSAAKNIQYF.

CDR3 sequence (DNA): TGTGCCAGCAGCAGCCTAGGGCGTGGGGGGCTCTACGAGCAGTACTTC. This gives the protein CASSSLGRGGLYEQYF. The rearrangement uses TRBV7-9 and TRBJ2-7; D is possibly TRBD1 or TRBD2 (6 bases each). V gave up 5 bases and J gave up 3 bases, with 20 bases separating them. The CDR3 loop spans 16 amino acids. Germline lookup yields CDR1 SEHNR and CDR2 FQNEAQ (reference sequence).

As DNA, the CDR3 is TGTGCCAGTAGTACACGGCGGCAGGGGGCTCTTGGGGAGCAGTACTTC. This codes for CASSTRRQGALGEQYF. The chain joins TRBV19 to TRBJ2-7; 8 positions match TRBD1. V shed 4 bases, J shed 7 bases, and the junction held 15 bases outside the gene matches. This CDR3 is built from 16 residues. Per germline, CDR1 LNHDA and CDR2 SQIVND (reference sequence).

The CDR3 coding sequence is TGTGCCATCAGTGAACGGGACTACAAGGGGCCCCAGCATTTT. It encodes CAISERDYKGPQHF. V usage is TRBV10-3 and J usage is TRBJ1-5; D is possibly TRBD1 (5 bases). V lost 3 bases to trimming and J lost 9 bases, with 15 bases between them. The length of the CDR3 is 14 residues. In germline, CDR1 is ENHRY, CDR2 SYGVKD.

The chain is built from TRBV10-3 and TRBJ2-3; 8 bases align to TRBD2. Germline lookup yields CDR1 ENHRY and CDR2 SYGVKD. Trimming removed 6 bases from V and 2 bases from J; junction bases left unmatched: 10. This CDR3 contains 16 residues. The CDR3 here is CAIRKSGGTFTDTQYF. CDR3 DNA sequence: TGTGCCATCAGGAAAAGCGGGGGAACCTTCACAGATACGCAGTATTTT.

The CDR3: CASTLGGQGYEQYF. For the CDR3, the DNA is TGTGCCAGCACCCTGGGAGGACAGGGCTACGAGCAGTACTTC. This sequence joins TRBV2 and TRBJ2-7; TRBD1 agrees at 8 bases. V trimming: 7 bases; J trimming: 3 bases; junction bases outside the gene matches: 8. The CDR3 sequence is 14 residues long. Germline V CDR1 and CDR2: SNHLY, FYNNEI.

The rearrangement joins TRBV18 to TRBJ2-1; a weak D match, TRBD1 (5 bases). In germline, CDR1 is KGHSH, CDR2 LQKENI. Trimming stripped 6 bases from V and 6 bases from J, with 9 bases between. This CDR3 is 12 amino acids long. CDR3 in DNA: TGTGCCAGCTCGCAGGGAACCAATGAGCAGTTCTTC. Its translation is CASSQGTNEQFF.

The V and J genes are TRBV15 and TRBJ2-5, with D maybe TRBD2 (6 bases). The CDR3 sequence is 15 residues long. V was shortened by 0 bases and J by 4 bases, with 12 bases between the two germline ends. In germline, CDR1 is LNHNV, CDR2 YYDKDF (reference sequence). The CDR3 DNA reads TGTGCCACCAGCAGAGAGGCGGGAAGGGGAGAGACCCAGTACTTC. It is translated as CATSREAGRGETQYF.

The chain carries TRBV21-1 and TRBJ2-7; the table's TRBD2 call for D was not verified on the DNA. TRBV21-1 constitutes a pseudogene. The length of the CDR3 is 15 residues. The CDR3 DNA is TGTGCCAGCAGCAAAAAGCTCGGGGGAAGGGACGAGCAGTACTTC. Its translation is CASSKKLGGRDEQYF.

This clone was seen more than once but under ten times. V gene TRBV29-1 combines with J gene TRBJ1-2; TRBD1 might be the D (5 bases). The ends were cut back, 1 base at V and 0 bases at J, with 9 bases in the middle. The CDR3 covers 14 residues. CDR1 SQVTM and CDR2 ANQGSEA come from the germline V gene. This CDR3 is CSVEGDRANYGYTF. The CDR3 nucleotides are TGCAGCGTTGAAGGGGACCGAGCTAACTATGGCTACACCTTC.

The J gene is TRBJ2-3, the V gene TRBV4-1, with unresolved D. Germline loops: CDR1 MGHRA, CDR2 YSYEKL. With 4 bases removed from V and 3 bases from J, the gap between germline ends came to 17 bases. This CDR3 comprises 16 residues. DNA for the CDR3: TGCGCCAGCAGCCCCCGATTCACACCTGGAACAGATACGCAGTATTTT. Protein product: CASSPRFTPGTDTQYF.